Listed here are 22 T cell receptor beta chains from one sample, sequenced in a study of T cell responses to AZD1222 COVID-19 vaccine. The method was immunoSEQ multiplex PCR; TCRdb's version includes in-frame clones alone and lacks a portion of them. The sample includes 140,000 to 150,000 clones, roughly 89% of them seen just once. This sample comprised peripheral blood, obtained on day 0 of AZD1222 vaccination. The source of these receptors is an adult in good health.

The gene calls are TRBV11-2 and TRBJ2-1; TRBD2 matches 7 bases. Germline CDR1 SGHAT, CDR2 FQNNGV. This CDR3 has 12 residues. Trimming removed 10 bases from V and 6 bases from J; junction bases left unmatched: 6. CDR3 sequence reads: CAMGGPFNEQFF. DNA for the CDR3: TGTGCCATGGGAGGGCCGTTCAATGAGCAGTTCTTC. Combining the CDR3 with reference TRBV11-2 and TRBJ2-1 gives the whole variable domain EAGVAQSPRYKIIEKRQSVAFWCNPISGHATLYWYQQILGQGPKLLIQFQNNGVVDDSQLPKDRFSAERLKGVDSTLKIQPAKLEDSAVYLCAMGGPFNEQFFGPGTRLTVL.

The J gene is TRBJ2-2, the V gene TRBV14, with 7 bases aligning to TRBD2. The CDR3 contains 16 residues. The junction had 6 bases not matched to a gene; V was cut back by 4 bases and J by 1 base. Germline V gene sequence: CDR1 SGHDN, CDR2 FVKESK. CDR3 loop: CASSRFSGKNTGELFF. Here the CDR3 DNA reads TGTGCCAGCAGCCGCTTCAGCGGGAAGAACACCGGGGAGCTGTTTTTT.

This chain connects TRBV4-3 to TRBJ2-7; 8 bases agree with TRBD1. Trimming cost V 4 bases and J 3 bases; bases outside gene matches: 5. Germline V gives CDR1 LGHNA, CDR2 YSLEER. The CDR3 totals 14 residues. The CDR3 DNA is TGCGCCAGCAGCCGAGGGACAGGCGGCTACGAGCAGTACTTC. Amino acids: CASSRGTGGYEQYF.

The chain employs TRBV7-2 and TRBJ2-5; TRBD2 matches 9 bases. The end of the DNA fits TRBJ2-7 better, so the J call may be wrong. Germline lookup yields CDR1 SGHTA and CDR2 FQGNSA. The CDR3 is 16 amino acids. CDR3 in amino acids: CASSLELAGSSYEQYF. The CDR3 DNA sequence: TGTGCCAGCAGCTTAGAACTAGCGGGCTCCTCCTACGAGCAGTACTTC.

V gene TRBV18 combines with J gene TRBJ1-2, with TRBD1 matching over 7 bases. Per the germline V gene, CDR1 is KGHSH and CDR2 is LQKENI. CDR3 length: 13 residues. The trim removed 6 bases at V and 6 bases at J, leaving 7 bases unmatched. CDR3: CASSQGQEHGYTF. CDR3 DNA: TGTGCCAGCTCCCAAGGACAGGAGCATGGCTACACCTTC.

This chain joins TRBV2 and TRBJ2-2; D possibly corresponds to TRBD1 (5 bases). The CDR3 length is 15 residues. V lost 8 bases, J lost 3 bases, and 16 bases lay in between. CDR1 and CDR2 from the germline V gene are SNHLY and FYNNEI. CDR3 DNA: TGTGCCAGCCAGAAAGGGGTTTTCGACACCGGGGAGCTGTTTTTT. This encodes CASQKGVFDTGELFF.

V usage is TRBV5-4 and J usage is TRBJ2-1, with 12 bases that match TRBD2. V dropped 3 bases and J dropped 7; count of bases not matched to a gene: 5. Germline CDR1 is SGHNT and CDR2 is YYREEE (reference sequence). The CDR3 is 15 amino acids. The CDR3, as DNA: TGTGCCAGCAGCTCAAGACTAGCGGGGGCTAATGAGCAGTTCTTC. It encodes CASSSRLAGANEQFF.

The CDR3 bases are TGTGCCAGCAGTTACATATTCGGGAGCGATACGCAGTATTTT. Translation: CASSYIFGSDTQYF. V gene TRBV6-2 or TRBV6-3 combines with J gene TRBJ2-3, with D possibly matching TRBD2 (6 bases). The CDR3 covers 14 residues. Per the germline V gene, CDR1 is MNHEY and CDR2 is SVGEGT. V lost 2 bases to trimming and J lost 6 bases, with 12 bases between them.

As to this clone: This CDR3 is also generated by other DNA sequences in the sample. The chain recombines TRBV3-1 (or the pseudogene TRBV3-2) with TRBJ2-2, with 9 bases identical to TRBD2. Germline CDR1 LGHDT, CDR2 YNNKEL (reference sequence). V lost 3 bases, J lost 0 bases, and 2 bases stayed unmatched. The CDR3 spans 16 residues. CDR3 residues: CASSQGLASNTGELFF. The CDR3 DNA reads as TGTGCCAGCAGCCAGGGACTAGCCTCGAACACCGGGGAGCTGTTTTTT.

The chain couples TRBV13 to TRBJ2-5; D is uncertain. Germline lookup yields CDR1 PRHDT and CDR2 FYEKMQ (reference sequence). Trimming pared 4 bases from V and 2 bases from J, leaving 5 bases between. The CDR3 sequence is 12 residues long. This CDR3 is CASSSTQETQYF. The CDR3 DNA follows: TGTGCCAGCAGCTCAACACAAGAGACCCAGTACTTC.

The chain carries TRBV7-8 and TRBJ2-2, with TRBD2 matching 11 bases. Germline V gives CDR1 SGHVS, CDR2 FQNEAQ. The CDR3 contains 21 residues. The V and J ends lost 9 bases and 1 base, in that order; junction bases with no gene match: 22. The CDR3 here is CARILHDGGPGTSGNTGELFF. The CDR3 coding sequence is TGTGCCAGAATATTACACGACGGGGGACCCGGGACTAGCGGGAACACCGGGGAGCTGTTTTTT.

The chain uses TRBV2 and TRBJ1-2; TRBD1 matches at 8 bases. CDR1 is SNHLY, CDR2 FYNNEI, per germline. J was trimmed by 6 bases and V by 4 bases; bases with no gene match: 4. The CDR3 covers 13 residues. The CDR3 reads CASSGTGTDGYTF. DNA of the CDR3: TGTGCCAGCAGTGGGACAGGGACAGATGGCTACACCTTC.

The gene calls are TRBV6-1 and TRBJ2-2, with D perhaps TRBD1 (6 bases). The germline gives CDR1 MNHNS, CDR2 SASEGT. Trimming shortened V by 3 bases and J by 7 bases, and 15 bases separated the two germline ends. The CDR3 sequence is 15 residues long. In DNA form, the CDR3 reads TGTGCCAGCAGTGATTGGGGCAGGGGCCACGGGGAGCTGTTTTTT. This encodes CASSDWGRGHGELFF.

This chain connects TRBV5-1 to TRBJ1-1; D not resolved. Trimming shortened V by 2 bases and J by 5 bases, and 10 bases separated the two germline ends. This CDR3 is 13 amino acids long. Germline V lookup: CDR1 SGHRS, CDR2 YFSETQ. CDR3 amino acids: CASSFRLETEAFF. DNA for the CDR3: TGCGCCAGCAGCTTCCGTTTGGAGACTGAAGCTTTCTTT.

This chain joins TRBV6-4 and TRBJ2-5; D ambiguous. V lost 4 bases and J 4 bases, leaving 13 bases between the germline ends. The CDR3 length is 14 residues. The germline V gene encodes CDR1 MRHNA and CDR2 SNTAGT. The CDR3 here is CASSGRPGRETQYF. Written as DNA, the CDR3 is TGTGCCAGCAGTGGGCGGCCCGGGCGAGAGACCCAGTACTTC.

Only one count was recorded for this clone. The chain uses TRBV28 and TRBJ1-2; D is unresolved. Deletions cut 3 bases from V and 0 bases from J, with 11 bases between. The CDR3 totals 15 residues. CDR1 and CDR2 from the germline V gene are MDHEN and SYDVKM. CDR3 sequence: CASSFGLVANYGYTF. CDR3 DNA: TGTGCCAGCAGTTTCGGGTTAGTCGCTAACTATGGCTACACCTTC.

For the CDR3, the DNA is TGCGCCAGCAGCCAAAGATCGACCAGCGGGGGCCTACAAGAGACCCAGTACTTC. Protein: CASSQRSTSGGLQETQYF. J is TRBJ2-5 and V is TRBV4-1; 8 bases agree with TRBD2. V shed 2 bases, J shed 2 bases, and the junction held 13 bases outside the gene matches. Per the germline V gene, CDR1 is MGHRA and CDR2 is YSYEKL. This CDR3 is 18 amino acids long.

The chain has TRBV10-3 and TRBJ2-1; 7 bases map to TRBD2. The CDR3 extends over 17 amino acids. Germline loops: CDR1 ENHRY, CDR2 SYGVKD. The V and J ends lost 0 bases and 7 bases, in that order; junction bases with no gene match: 12. CDR3 in DNA: TGTGCCATCAGTGAGTCGTTCATCCGGCAGGGAGGGAATGAGCAGTTCTTC. As protein: CAISESFIRQGGNEQFF.

The gene calls are TRBV4-1 and TRBJ1-1; 12 nucleotides align to TRBD1. This CDR3 contains 16 residues. Trimming cost V 6 bases and J 1 base; bases outside gene matches: 6. The germline V gene encodes CDR1 MGHRA and CDR2 YSYEKL. The CDR3 is CASSWGQGASNTEAFF. CDR3 in DNA: TGCGCCAGCAGTTGGGGACAGGGGGCGTCGAACACTGAAGCTTTCTTT.

This clone was picked up a small number of times. The V call is TRBV23-1, the J call TRBJ1-2, with D uncertain. TRBV23-1 is assigned to the ORF class and has an uncertain function. This CDR3 contains 14 residues. Between the trimmed V and J ends, which lost 4 bases and 5 bases, there was a span of 14 bases. As DNA, the CDR3 is TGCGCCAGCAGTCCAAACCGGGCCTCTTATGGCTACACCTTC. Translated: CASSPNRASYGYTF.

For the CDR3, the DNA is TGTGCCAGCAAGGGGAGGGGGACAGGGAAGAGACAGCCCCAGCATTTT. This translates into CASKGRGTGKRQPQHF. The chain joins TRBV28 to TRBJ1-5, with 9 nucleotides matching TRBD1. CDR1 is MDHEN and CDR2 is SYDVKM in the germline V gene. The CDR3 is 16 residues long. With 7 bases clipped from V and 7 bases from J, the junction kept 14 bases outside the gene matches.

This rearrangement joins TRBV5-1 to TRBJ2-6; 7 bases match TRBD2. CDR1 is SGHRS, CDR2 YFSETQ, per germline. CDR3 length equals 15 residues. Unmatched junction bases numbered 5, after V lost 6 bases and J lost 2 bases. DNA of the CDR3: TGCGCCAGCATGGGAGGGGCGGCTGGGGCCAACGTCCTGACTTTC. This codes for CASMGGAAGANVLTF.